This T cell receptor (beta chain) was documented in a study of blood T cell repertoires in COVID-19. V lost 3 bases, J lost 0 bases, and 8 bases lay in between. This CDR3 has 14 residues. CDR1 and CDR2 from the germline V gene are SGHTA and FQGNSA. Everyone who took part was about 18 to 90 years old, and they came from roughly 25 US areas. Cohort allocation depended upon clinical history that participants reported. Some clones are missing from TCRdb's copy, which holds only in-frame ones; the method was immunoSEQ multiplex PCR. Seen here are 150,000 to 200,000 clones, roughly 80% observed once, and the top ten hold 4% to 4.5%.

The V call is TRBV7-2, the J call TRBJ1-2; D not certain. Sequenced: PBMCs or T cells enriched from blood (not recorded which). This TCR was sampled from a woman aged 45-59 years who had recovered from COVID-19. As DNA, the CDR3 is TGTGCCAGCAGCTTGCGCGGTGCTAACTATGGCTACACCTTC. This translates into CASSLRGANYGYTF.